This is a list of T cell receptor beta chains from one sample in a study of technical replicates of blood from several donors. Only in-frame clones appear in the TCRdb table, and some are missing; sequencing was by immunoSEQ multiplex PCR. The sample lists under 95,000 clones; roughly 98% were seen once. The sequenced sample consisted of T cells isolated from PBMCs. Source of these receptors: a human donor in good health. The CDR3 runs from the conserved cysteine through the conserved F or W. D genes are given only for firm matches. Clone size is shown for a subset of rows, as once, few, many or a class of expanded clone.

TRBV2,-,-,TRBJ1-1,CASNGRGGTEAFF,TGTGCCAGCAATGGTAGGGGGGGAACTGAAGCTTTCTTT
TRBV28,-,-,TRBJ2-7,CASNVGGPYEQYF,TGTGCCAGCAACGTAGGGGGTCCCTACGAGCAGTACTTC
TRBV27,-,TRBD1,TRBJ2-7,CASSLSRDRAYEQYF,TGTGCCAGCAGTTTATCAAGGGACAGGGCCTACGAGCAGTACTTC
TRBV6-6,-,-,TRBJ1-3,CASRSSERPGGTIYF,TGTGCCAGCAGATCCTCTGAGAGACCCGGCGGCACCATATATTTT
TRBV7-8,-,-,TRBJ1-2,CASSFSEAFYGYTF,TGTGCCAGCAGCTTCTCGGAGGCCTTCTATGGCTACACCTTC
TRBV4-1,-,-,TRBJ2-3,CASSRKSGQFTDTQYF,TGCGCCAGCAGCCGGAAAAGCGGGCAGTTCACAGATACGCAGTATTTT
TRBV6-6,-,-,TRBJ1-2,CASSNAPQVYNYGYTF,TGTGCCAGCAGTAACGCCCCACAGGTTTACAACTATGGCTACACCTTC
TRBV19,-,-,TRBJ2-5,CASSPGQETQYF,TGTGCCAGTAGTCCGGGGCAAGAGACCCAGTACTTC
TRBV19,-,TRBD2,TRBJ2-5,CASSARTSGSLETQYF,TGTGCCAGTAGTGCCAGGACTAGCGGGAGTTTAGAGACCCAGTACTTC
TRBV6-6,-,-,TRBJ2-3,CASSYGGARADTQYF,TGTGCCAGCAGTTACGGGGGGGCGAGGGCAGATACGCAGTATTTT
TRBV13,-,-,TRBJ1-4,CASSLGLGTNEKLFF,TGTGCCAGCAGCTTAGGACTGGGCACTAATGAAAAACTGTTTTTT
TRBV7-9,-,-,TRBJ2-1,CASSLGRGSHNEQFF,TGTGCCAGCAGCTTAGGTCGGGGGTCACACAATGAGCAGTTCTTC
TRBV18,-,TRBD1,TRBJ2-7,CASSPPRGTGVSYEQYF,TGTGCCAGCTCACCACCGAGGGGCACAGGGGTCTCCTACGAGCAGTACTTC
TRBV6-1,-,TRBD2,TRBJ2-1,CASRGLAGVGNEQFF,TGTGCCAGCAGAGGACTAGCGGGAGTGGGCAATGAGCAGTTCTTC
TRBV9,-,-,TRBJ1-1,CASSAQGRNTEAFF,TGTGCCAGCAGCGCACAGGGCCGGAACACTGAAGCTTTCTTT
TRBV6-5,-,TRBD1,TRBJ1-5,CASGTGTNQPQHF,TGTGCCAGCGGGACAGGGACTAATCAGCCCCAGCATTTT
TRBV18,once,TRBD1,TRBJ1-2,CASSPQDRGGYTF,TGTGCCAGCTCACCACAGGACAGGGGAGGCTACACCTTC
TRBV7-6,-,-,TRBJ1-1,CASSLTPNTEAFF,TGTGCCAGCAGCCTCACTCCGAACACTGAAGCTTTCTTT
TRBV28,-,-,TRBJ1-1,CASSLLSNSEAFF,TGTGCCAGCAGTTTATTGTCGAACTCCGAAGCTTTCTTT
TRBV11-3,-,-,TRBJ2-1,CASSLRGSHEQFF,TGTGCCAGCAGCTTACGAGGTTCCCATGAGCAGTTCTTC
TRBV14,-,TRBD1,TRBJ2-7,CASSLGTGVYEQYF,TGTGCCAGCAGCCTCGGGACAGGAGTATACGAGCAGTACTTC
TRBV30,-,-,TRBJ1-3,CAWSVPHSSGNTIYF,TGTGCCTGGAGTGTACCCCACTCCTCTGGAAACACCATATATTTT
TRBV27,once,-,TRBJ2-7,CASNTVAGGIGEQYF,TGTGCCAGCAATACGGTCGCTGGGGGGATAGGCGAGCAGTACTTC
TRBV2,-,TRBD1,TRBJ2-7,CASSAPDRGVHEQYF,TGTGCCAGCAGTGCTCCGGACAGGGGGGTACACGAGCAGTACTTC
TRBV10-2,-,TRBD1,TRBJ1-1,CASSLPPGTGYHTEAFF,TGCGCCAGCAGTCTCCCCCCTGGGACAGGGTACCACACTGAAGCTTTCTTT
TRBV5-6,-,-,TRBJ1-6,CASSQGQSSSYNSPLHF,TGTGCCAGCAGTCAAGGACAGTCGAGCTCCTATAATTCACCCCTCCACTTT
TRBV27,-,TRBD1,TRBJ1-2,CARQGARVYGYTF,TGTGCCAGACAGGGGGCGCGGGTCTATGGCTACACCTTC
TRBV2,-,TRBD1,TRBJ2-7,CASRAKPGQNYEQYF,TGTGCCAGCAGGGCTAAACCGGGACAGAACTACGAGCAGTACTTC
TRBV28,-,-,TRBJ1-4,CASSNAGGSSEKLFF,TGTGCCAGCAGTAATGCGGGGGGCTCCAGCGAAAAACTGTTTTTT
TRBV7-2,-,-,TRBJ2-7,CASSLDGVGYEQYF,TGTGCCAGCAGCTTAGACGGGGTTGGCTACGAGCAGTACTTC
TRBV16,-,-,TRBJ1-1,CASSQSGQAGNTEAFF,TGTGCCAGCAGCCAATCGGGGCAGGCCGGGAACACTGAAGCTTTCTTT
TRBV13,-,TRBD1,TRBJ1-1,CASSPDRGSTEAFF,TGTGCCAGCAGCCCCGACAGGGGGAGCACTGAAGCTTTCTTT
TRBV29-1,once,TRBD1,TRBJ2-5,CSAEASQGARETQYF,TGCAGCGCCGAGGCGTCCCAGGGGGCGCGGGAGACCCAGTACTTC
TRBV9,once,TRBD1,TRBJ2-1,CASSPRTGANGYNEQFF,TGTGCCAGCAGCCCGAGGACAGGAGCTAACGGCTACAATGAGCAGTTCTTC
TRBV27,-,TRBD1,TRBJ2-7,CASSQDRSSYEQYF,TGTGCCAGCAGCCAGGACAGGAGCTCCTACGAGCAGTACTTC
TRBV28,-,-,TRBJ2-5,CASSLDPSGGGDETQYF,TGTGCCAGCAGCCTCGACCCTAGCGGAGGGGGGGACGAGACCCAGTACTTC
TRBV10-3,-,-,TRBJ2-7,CATGGGENEQYF,TGTGCCACCGGAGGTGGGGAGAACGAGCAGTACTTC
TRBV13,once,-,TRBJ1-3,CASSLNQGGNTIYF,TGTGCCAGCAGCTTGAATCAGGGAGGGAACACCATATATTTT
TRBV5-1,-,TRBD1,TRBJ2-7,CASRATGNYEQYF,TGCGCCAGCCGAGCGACAGGGAACTACGAGCAGTACTTC
TRBV19,-,TRBD1,TRBJ1-5,CATAPDRGDQPQHF,TGTGCCACTGCACCGGACAGGGGGGATCAGCCCCAGCATTTT
TRBV7-8,-,TRBD1,TRBJ1-1,CASSPLWGQGARNTEAFF,TGTGCCAGCAGCCCTTTATGGGGACAGGGGGCGAGAAATACTGAAGCTTTCTTT
TRBV5-4,-,-,TRBJ2-3,CASSLGGIRNTDTQYF,TGTGCCAGCAGCTTGGGAGGGATTAGGAACACAGATACGCAGTATTTT
TRBV28,-,-,TRBJ1-1,CASSHNTEAFF,TGTGCCAGCAGTCATAACACTGAAGCTTTCTTT
TRBV28,-,-,TRBJ2-7,CASSFSGQGFYEQYF,TGTGCCAGCAGTTTTAGTGGGCAGGGCTTTTACGAGCAGTACTTC
TRBV5-4,-,TRBD1,TRBJ1-1,CASSGGQRNTEAFF,TGTGCCAGCAGCGGGGGACAGAGAAACACTGAAGCTTTCTTT
TRBV5-6,-,-,TRBJ1-5,CASSLKEGQPQHF,TGTGCCAGCAGCTTGAAAGAGGGTCAGCCCCAGCATTTT